This paragraph reports one T cell receptor (beta chain). Assay used: immunoSEQ multiplex PCR; TCRdb lists only in-frame clones, some missing. The profile shows under 250,000 clones, 65% to 90% of them singletons. The data derive from a study of blood T cell repertoires in COVID-19. Across the study: The origin of the acute and convalescent COVID-19 samples was the United States, Italy and Spain.

Trimming stripped 1 base from V and 2 bases from J, with 12 bases between. This CDR3 region has 16 residues. The germline V gene has CDR1 SGHKS and CDR2 YYEKEE (reference sequence). The specimen was peripheral blood. The chain links TRBV5-5 to TRBJ2-2, with D perhaps matching TRBD2 (6 bases). The sequence came from a woman aged 70-85 years with COVID-19, enrolled during active disease. CDR3 sequence (DNA): TGTGCCAGCAGCTTGAATGGCGGGACCAACACCGGGGAGCTGTTTTTT. Residues: CASSLNGGTNTGELFF.